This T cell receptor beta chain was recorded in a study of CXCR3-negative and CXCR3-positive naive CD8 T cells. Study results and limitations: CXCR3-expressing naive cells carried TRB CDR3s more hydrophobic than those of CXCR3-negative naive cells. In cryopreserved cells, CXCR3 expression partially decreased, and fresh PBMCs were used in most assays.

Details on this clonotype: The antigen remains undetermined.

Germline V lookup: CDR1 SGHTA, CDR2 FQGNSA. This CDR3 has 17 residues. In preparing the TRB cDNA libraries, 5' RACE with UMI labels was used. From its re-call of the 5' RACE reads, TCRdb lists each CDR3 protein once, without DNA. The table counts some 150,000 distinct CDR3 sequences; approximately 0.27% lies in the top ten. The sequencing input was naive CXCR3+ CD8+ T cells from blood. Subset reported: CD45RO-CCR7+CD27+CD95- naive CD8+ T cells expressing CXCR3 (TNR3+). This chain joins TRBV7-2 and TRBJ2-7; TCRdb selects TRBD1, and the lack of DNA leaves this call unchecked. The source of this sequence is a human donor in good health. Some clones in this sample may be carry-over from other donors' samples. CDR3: CASSLASLGRNSYEQYF.